Given below is one T cell receptor beta chain in context. The sample has other DNA sequences that encode this CDR3 too. It was with 60 Vbeta and 13 Jbeta primers that the PCR ran. TCRdb's copy holds only in-frame clones and misses some; the assay was immunoSEQ multiplex PCR. The table records about 140,000 clones, approximately 64% of them present only once. V gave up 1 base and J gave up 5 bases; unmatched junction bases: 4. The CDR3 extends over 13 amino acids. Per germline, CDR1 SQVTM and CDR2 ANQGSEA. The data originate from a study of cytomegalovirus exposure and HLA in healthy donors. The specimen was PBMCs. The chain has TRBV29-1 and TRBJ2-7; 8 bases match TRBD1. This TCR was recovered from a middle-aged woman in good health and CMV-seronegative. This CDR3 is CSVEGAGGNEQYF. The CDR3 DNA follows: TGCAGCGTTGAAGGGGCAGGGGGCAACGAGCAGTACTTC.